This T cell receptor (beta chain) was found in a study of blood T cell repertoires in COVID-19. At the level of the study: From T cells, B-cell-depleted T cells, or PBMCs came the material, which was cDNA or gDNA.

Source study methods: Amplifying reference gene primers gave estimates of nucleated cell counts. The repertoire was sequenced with immunoSEQ multiplex PCR; TCRdb's copy has only in-frame clones and lacks some. From that table come the V and J calls and clone size; the DNA was used to work out D and trimming. This sample carries fewer than 150,000 clones, just under 90% of them seen once, and the ten largest clones take about 4.5%. The CDR3 runs to 14 residues. V was trimmed by 8 bases and J by 0 bases, leaving 14 bases between them. CDR1 and CDR2 (germline): GTSNPN, SVGIG (reference sequence). The specimen sequenced was peripheral blood. The chain carries TRBV30 and TRBJ1-5; D might be TRBD1 (5 bases). The sequence came from a woman aged 45 to 65 with acute or convalescent COVID-19. The DNA for the CDR3 is TGTGCCGCCACGACAGTTTATAGCAATCAGCCCCAGCATTTT. Translation: CAATTVYSNQPQHF. Full variable domain (missing parts from reference TRBV30 and TRBJ1-5): SQTIHQWPATLVQPVGSPLSLECTVEGTSNPNLYWYRQAAGRGLQLLFYSVGIGQISSEVPQNLSASRPQDRQFILSSKKLLLSDSGFYLCAATTVYSNQPQHFGDGTRLSIL.